A single TCR beta chain is shown here with its context. Antigen unknown. The sample comes from a study of identical twins. General observations from the study: Models predicted less out-of-frame TCR alpha sharing in monozygotic twins than was found. Insertion counts were lower in abundant cord blood beta clonotypes, a trend that memory repertoires did not show. Shared out-of-frame alpha sequences (those common to twins) showed excess low generation probability.

CDR3 length: 16 residues. With V trimmed by 6 bases and J by 3 bases, 7 bases remained unmatched. Per germline, CDR1 MNHNS and CDR2 SASEGT. TCRdb itself ran the 5' RACE reads through MiXCR, one entry per CDR3 protein. Of 600,000 to 850,000 distinct CDR3 sequences detected, 18% appear once; the ten largest clones hold less than 15%. The same specimen was also included in a second study, on T cells expressing NK-cell markers. This second report adds: One of eight sequenced donors was HCMV-seronegative; the other seven were seropositive.

Material: PBMCs. The TCR originated in a woman under 30 in good health. The chain has TRBV6-1 and TRBJ2-2; 10 bases fit TRBD2. In nucleotides, the CDR3 is TGTGCCAGCAGCGTAACTAGCGGGGCTTACACCGGGGAGCTGTTTTTT. Its protein is CASSVTSGAYTGELFF.